This record covers a single T cell receptor (beta chain). TCRdb processed the 5' RACE reads anew with MiXCR; each CDR3 protein has one entry. Of some 28,000 distinct CDR3 sequences listed, about 4.6% are singletons. These data are taken from a study of early T cells in non-severe SARS-CoV-2 infection. CDR1 MNHEY and CDR2 SVGAGI come from the germline V gene. The CDR3 consists of 14 residues. With 7 bases removed from V and 5 bases from J, the gap between germline ends came to 18 bases. The chain uses TRBV6-5 and TRBJ2-7; D is perhaps TRBD1 or TRBD2 (5 bases each). The receptor was derived from an adult who was a healthcare worker with PCR-confirmed SARS-CoV-2 infection or an uninfected control (not recorded which). Material for sequencing was whole blood. The CDR3 nucleotides are TGTGCCAGCAAACCCGAGGGTGGGGCCCACGAGCAGTACTTC. Its protein is CASKPEGGAHEQYF.